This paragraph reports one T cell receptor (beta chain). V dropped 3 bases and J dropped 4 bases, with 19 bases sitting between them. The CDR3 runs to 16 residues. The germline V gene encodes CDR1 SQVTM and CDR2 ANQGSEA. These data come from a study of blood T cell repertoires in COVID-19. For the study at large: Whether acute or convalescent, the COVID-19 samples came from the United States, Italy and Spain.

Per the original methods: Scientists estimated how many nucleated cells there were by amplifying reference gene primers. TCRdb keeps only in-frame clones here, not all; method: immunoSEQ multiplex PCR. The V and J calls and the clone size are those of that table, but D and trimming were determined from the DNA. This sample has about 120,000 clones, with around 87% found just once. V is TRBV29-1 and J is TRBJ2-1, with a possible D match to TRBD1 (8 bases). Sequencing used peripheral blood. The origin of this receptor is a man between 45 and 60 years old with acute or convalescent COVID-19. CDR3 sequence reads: CSVDARGDRRYNEQFF. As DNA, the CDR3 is TGCAGCGTTGACGCACGGGGGGACAGGAGATACAATGAGCAGTTCTTC.